This T cell receptor (beta chain) was recovered during a study of cytomegalovirus exposure and HLA in healthy donors. The wider study: Some 85 million unique TCRs, all from HLA-typed donors, were included in an early release of the data. Across a few hundred genotyped donors, just over 80% landed in the Caucasian-associated ancestry cluster. Findings and limits, study-wide: Among TCR beta chains, those listed as cytomegalovirus-associated numbered 164. Earlier analysis found most TCR beta V segments productive about 90% or about 30% of the time.

CDR3 length equals 15 residues. Trimming pared 0 bases from V and 4 bases from J, leaving 13 bases between. From germline, CDR1 is SGHRS and CDR2 YFSETQ. Vbeta (60) and Jbeta (13) primers were used in the PCR. TCRdb's copy holds only in-frame clones and misses some; the assay was immunoSEQ multiplex PCR. The sample contains over 150,000 clones, 80% to 85% of which appear only once. About this clone itself: Its antigen is undetermined.

This receptor was identified in a human donor in good health. The sample consisted of PBMCs. The chain uses TRBV5-1 and TRBJ1-2; no definite D call. The CDR3 DNA reads as TGCGCCAGCAGCTTGGAGGCGGCGGGGTCCTATGGCTACACCTTC. Translating it yields CASSLEAAGSYGYTF. Full variable domain (rest looked up from reference TRBV5-1 and TRBJ1-2): KAGVTQTPRYLIKTRGQQVTLSCSPISGHRSVSWYQQTPGQGLQFLFEYFSETQRNKGNFPGRFSGRQFSNSRSEMNVSTLELGDSALYLCASSLEAAGSYGYTFGSGTRLTVV.